This T cell receptor beta chain was sequenced during a study of identical twins. Points on this clonotype: Its specificity is unknown.

A universal primer site arose from template switching, and cDNA bore unique molecular identifiers. In TCRdb, the 5' RACE reads were re-called with MiXCR into one record per CDR3 protein. The table has hundreds of thousands of distinct CDR3 sequences, 5.5% to 6.5% seen once. All of the donors were Caucasians in good health. Study-level points and caveats: The presence of invariant MAIT and iNKT cells could partly confound analyses of zero-insertion sequences. Low generation-probability sequences were in excess among twin-shared out-of-frame alpha sequences.

CDR1 MGHDK and CDR2 SYGVNS come from the germline V gene. There are 14 residues in the CDR3. V was pared by 4 bases and J by 11 bases, with 10 bases of the junction left unmatched. This receptor was obtained from a man aged 18 to 29 in good health. The chain uses TRBV25-1 and TRBJ2-1, with 8 bases matching TRBD2. The source material was naive T cells sorted from blood. CDR3 nucleotides: TGTGCCAGCAGTGTACCGGGACTAGGCTTACAGCAGTTCTTC. Protein sequence: CASSVPGLGLQQFF.